The entry below gives a single T cell receptor (beta chain) sequence along with its context. The antigen remains unidentified. These data originate in a study of post-analysis software for immune sequencing data. At the level of the study: Recorded disease courses covered relapsing-remitting, secondary progressive and progressive-relapsing multiple sclerosis. Some patients had no subtype annotation. Notes on the study in general: There was significantly lower normalized Chao1 diversity in multiple sclerosis patients than in controls. Five or six TRBV segments were more frequent in patients than controls; TRBV5-6, TRBV5-1 and TRBV20-1 belonged to this group.

The authors incorporated unique molecular identifiers into the TCR beta cDNA libraries. The T cell input of roughly 0.95 to 10 million gave about 500,000 cDNA molecules. Via MiXCR, TCRdb re-called the PCR reads, giving one row per CDR3 protein. The sample shows roughly 650,000 distinct CDR3 sequences, about 60% of them seen only once. Trimming removed 4 bases from V and 3 bases from J, with 12 bases in between. CDR1 is SQVTM, CDR2 ANQGSEA, per germline. The CDR3 covers 13 residues. The chain carries TRBV29-1 and TRBJ2-5, with no clear D. Sequenced sample: blood. This clonotype originated in a girl aged 2 to 9 with multiple sclerosis. The CDR3 sequence: CSVVRGLEETQYF. The CDR3 DNA follows: TGCAGCGTTGTAAGAGGCCTAGAAGAGACCCAGTACTTC.